This T cell receptor beta chain was identified during a study of blood T cell dynamics during melanoma immunotherapy. CDR3 size: 14 residues. Trimming left V 1 base short and J 6 bases short, with 9 bases between. Germline assignment: CDR1 SGHTA and CDR2 FQGNSA. Generated by immunoSEQ multiplex PCR, the TCRdb table keeps only in-frame clones and is missing some. This sample has roughly 9,700 clones, with about 88% found just once. Specified time point: week 3, after first cycle of checkpoint inhibitor. Sequencing used blood, obtained from a patient treated with checkpoint blockade. The chain links TRBV7-2 to TRBJ1-4; D unclear. The receptor's source is a human donor with melanoma. Here the CDR3 reads CASSLDTGDEKLFF. CDR3 nucleotide sequence: TGTGCCAGCAGCTTAGATACTGGGGATGAAAAACTGTTTTTT.